The clone carrying this T cell receptor beta chain was seen more than once but under ten times. Its antigen is not known. The entry originates in a study of CD8+ T cells in alopecia areata. Study-wide background: Treatment with tofacitinib (6 to 18 months) was followed by 6 months off drug.

Whole-study findings and limits: Many expanded lesional clones stayed in scalp and blood while on tofacitinib.

Documented treatment: oral pan-JAK inhibitor, 5-10 mg twice daily. Obtained from alopecia areata patients were lesional scalp punch biopsies along with peripheral blood. The sorting of PBMCs gave CD4+ and CD8+ T cells. Sequencing relied on a cDNA template that was reverse transcribed from extracted RNA. The data were produced by immunoSEQ multiplex PCR, yet TCRdb's version contains in-frame clones alone and is incomplete. The sample holds approximately 180,000 clones, roughly 58% seen once. This CDR3 is built from 13 residues. V was clipped by 5 bases and J by 9 bases, with 14 bases between them. The germline gives CDR1 SGHTA, CDR2 FQGNSA.

This chain links TRBV7-2 with TRBJ2-4, with D possibly TRBD2 on 6 matching bases. The source material was CD4+ T cells sorted from blood, sampled between weeks 55 and 65, from a patient treated with tofacitinib. This receptor was taken from a human donor with alopecia areata. CDR3 residues: CASSPRGTAIQYF. CDR3 DNA sequence: TGTGCCAGCAGCCCACGCGGGACTGCCATTCAGTACTTC.